These 29 T cell receptor beta chains share one sample of origin, sequenced in a study of blood T cells in healthy people across ages. A second about 7 to 11 cycle PCR used barcoded and J-beta primers. In TCRdb, the 5' RACE reads were re-called with MiXCR into one record per CDR3 protein. The data show approximately 880,000 distinct CDR3 sequences, roughly 50% seen once. The sample taken for sequencing was blood. The receptor source for this set is a man aged 25 to 45 in good health.

The chain employs TRBV28 and TRBJ2-7, with D perhaps TRBD2 (6 bases). Germline CDR1 is MDHEN and CDR2 is SYDVKM. V gave up 5 bases and J gave up 2 bases, with 16 bases separating them. The CDR3 is made up of 15 amino acids. CDR3 sequence reads: CASSRGLRDPYEQYF. The CDR3 coding sequence is TGTGCCAGCAGTAGGGGACTTCGGGACCCCTACGAGCAGTACTTC.

The rearrangement links TRBV6-2 or TRBV6-3 to TRBJ1-2; no clear D. Germline values: CDR1 MNHEY, CDR2 SVGEGT. With 5 bases removed from V and 6 bases from J, the gap between germline ends came to 10 bases. There are 12 residues in the CDR3. CDR3 DNA sequence: TGTGCCAGCAGTAGGAGTGGGAATGGCTACACCTTC. Encoded protein: CASSRSGNGYTF.

The rearrangement joins TRBV20-1 to TRBJ1-5; D gene unclear. Per germline, CDR1 DFQATT and CDR2 SNEGSKA (reference sequence). The CDR3 totals 13 residues. V lost 5 bases and J 9 bases, leaving 17 bases between the germline ends. The CDR3 loop reads CSAPRGVGGPQHF. The CDR3 DNA reads TGCAGTGCTCCCCGCGGGGTCGGTGGGCCCCAGCATTTT.

Comment on this clonotype: A read error may explain this, as a much larger clone is one base away. V and J are TRBV4-3 and TRBJ2-1; 8 bases map to TRBD2. Unmatched junction bases numbered 9, after V lost 1 base and J lost 10 bases. CDR3 length: 15 residues. Germline CDR1 and CDR2: LGHNA and YSLEER. The CDR3 DNA sequence: TGCGCCAGCAGCCAAGGGGCGCGGGGGGTATTGGAGCAGTTCTTC. Amino acid sequence: CASSQGARGVLEQFF.

This chain links TRBV15 with TRBJ1-1; D is perhaps TRBD1 (5 bases). CDR3 length: 16 amino acids. Per germline, CDR1 LNHNV and CDR2 YYDKDF (reference sequence). V lost 2 bases to trimming and J lost 6 bases, with 19 bases between them. The CDR3: CATSRNLGRVGAEAFF. CDR3 DNA: TGTGCCACCAGCAGAAATTTGGGCAGAGTAGGGGCTGAAGCTTTCTTT.

This clonotype has just a few counts. This rearrangement joins TRBV7-9 to TRBJ1-1, with a tentative D call TRBD1 (5 bases). The CDR3 is 13 residues long. From germline, CDR1 is SEHNR and CDR2 FQNEAQ (reference sequence). The ends were cut back, 5 bases at V and 7 bases at J, with 14 bases in the middle. For the CDR3, the DNA is TGTGCCAGCAGCCCCCCTGGGGCAGGTGAAGCTTTCTTT. It translates to CASSPPGAGEAFF.

V usage is TRBV20-1 and J usage is TRBJ2-7; 11 nucleotides line up with TRBD1. CDR3 size: 13 residues. CDR1 is DFQATT, CDR2 SNEGSKA, per germline (reference sequence). V shed 4 bases, J shed 4 bases, and the junction held 3 bases outside the gene matches. For the CDR3, the DNA is TGCAGTGCTACGGACAGGGGGCGGTACGAGCAGTACTTC. Translated, it gives CSATDRGRYEQYF.

The chain couples TRBV4-3 to TRBJ2-1; D is tentatively TRBD1 or TRBD2 (6 bases each). In germline, CDR1 is LGHNA, CDR2 YSLEER. Trimming shortened V by 1 base and J by 15 bases, and 19 bases separated the two germline ends. The CDR3 is 14 residues long. The CDR3 loop is CASSQGGRGQRTFF. DNA of the CDR3: TGCGCCAGCAGCCAAGGGGGGCGGGGACAAAGGACGTTCTTC.

The V call is TRBV5-1, the J call TRBJ1-4; tentatively, D is TRBD1 (5 bases). CDR1 SGHRS and CDR2 YFSETQ come from the germline V gene. The length of the CDR3 is 16 residues. V lost 2 bases and J 7 bases, leaving 18 bases between the germline ends. In DNA form, the CDR3 reads TGCGCCAGCAGCTTCTCCTTTGGGGGAATCAGTGAAAAACTGTTTTTT. Protein product: CASSFSFGGISEKLFF.

The V call is TRBV12-5, the J call TRBJ2-7, with no clear D. The CDR3 contains 11 residues. Germline V gene data show CDR1 as LGHNT and CDR2 as FRNRAP. The V and J ends lost 8 bases and 4 bases respectively, with 9 bases between them. The CDR3 nucleotides read TGTGCTAGTCAGGTGGCGTACGAGCAGTACTTC. It translates to CASQVAYEQYF.

This clonotype turned up a few times. This chain links TRBV25-1 with TRBJ2-7, with a weak D call TRBD1 (6 bases). The J call is doubtful: the DNA matches TRBJ2-5 better. The CDR3 totals 14 residues. CDR1 is MGHDK, CDR2 SYGVNS, per germline. The CDR3: CASSEYRGRETQYF. DNA of the CDR3: TGTGCCAGCAGTGAATACAGGGGAAGAGAGACCCAGTACTTC.

V gene TRBV20-1 combines with J gene TRBJ1-2; tentative D call: TRBD1 (6 bases). The CDR3 totals 13 residues. V was shortened by 5 bases and J by 4 bases, with 14 bases between the two germline ends. Germline V lookup: CDR1 DFQATT, CDR2 SNEGSKA (reference sequence). CDR3 residues: CSALQGRGYGYTF. In nucleotides, the CDR3 is TGCAGTGCTCTGCAGGGGCGGGGCTATGGCTACACCTTC.

The chain uses TRBV4-1 and TRBJ1-5; 10 bases align to TRBD1. J lost 2 bases, V lost 1 base, and 2 bases had no gene match. The CDR3 sequence is 16 residues long. Germline V gene data show CDR1 as MGHRA and CDR2 as YSYEKL. Written as DNA, the CDR3 is TGCGCCAGCAGCCAAGGAGGGACAGGGGGCAATCAGCCCCAGCATTTT. Residues: CASSQGGTGGNQPQHF.

The genes are TRBV15 and TRBJ1-1; TRBD1 agrees at 9 bases. V shed 6 bases, J shed 5 bases, and the junction held 7 bases outside the gene matches. Per the germline V gene, CDR1 is LNHNV and CDR2 is YYDKDF (reference sequence). The CDR3 length is 14 residues. CDR3 nucleotides: TGTGCCACCAGAAGGGACAGGGAGGGAACTGAAGCTTTCTTT. Amino acids: CATRRDREGTEAFF.

The rearrangement joins TRBV28 to TRBJ2-5, with TRBD1 matching over 7 bases. The trim removed 10 bases at V and 2 bases at J, leaving 10 bases unmatched. The V gene's germline CDR1 is MDHEN and CDR2 SYDVKM. This CDR3 has 14 residues. Written as DNA, the CDR3 is TGTGCCACCCTAGTGTCAGGGGGACAAGAGACCCAGTACTTC. It encodes CATLVSGGQETQYF. Using reference TRBV28 and TRBJ2-5 for the parts outside the CDR3, the full variable domain is DVKVTQSSRYLVKRTGEKVFLECVQDMDHENMFWYRQDPGLGLRLIYFSYDVKMKEKGDIPEGYSVSREKKERFSLILESASTNQTSMYLCATLVSGGQETQYFGPGTRLLVL.

V is TRBV12-3 or TRBV12-4 and J is TRBJ2-1; possible D gene TRBD2, 6 bases. V was trimmed by 6 bases and J by 6 bases, leaving 12 bases between them. This CDR3 has 13 amino acids. The CDR3 sequence is CASRATRGNEQFF. CDR3 in DNA: TGTGCCAGCAGGGCGACTAGGGGCAATGAGCAGTTCTTC.

The chain is built from TRBV3-1 and TRBJ2-7; 9 bases align to TRBD1. This CDR3 is 17 amino acids long. Germline V gene sequence: CDR1 LGHDT, CDR2 YNNKEL (reference sequence). V gave up 1 base and J gave up 0 bases; unmatched junction bases: 7. CDR3 amino acids: CASSQAGGQGSSYEQYF. For the CDR3, the DNA is TGTGCCAGCAGCCAAGCCGGCGGACAGGGGAGCTCCTACGAGCAGTACTTC.

This chain joins TRBV4-1 and TRBJ2-1; TRBD2 matches 7 bases. This CDR3 has 15 residues. Germline V gene data show CDR1 as MGHRA and CDR2 as YSYEKL. V gave up 1 base and J gave up 3 bases; unmatched junction bases: 3. CDR3 loop: CASSQGTRDYNEQFF. CDR3 sequence (DNA): TGCGCCAGCAGCCAAGGGACTAGGGACTACAATGAGCAGTTCTTC.

This clonotype showed up just once. The chain employs TRBV28 and TRBJ2-5; the D gene is possibly TRBD1 (6 bases). With the DNA end fitting TRBJ2-7 better, the J assignment may be wrong. The CDR3 length is 16 residues. The germline V gene encodes CDR1 MDHEN and CDR2 SYDVKM. This CDR3 reads CASSSGRQVYSYEQYF. The CDR3 DNA sequence: TGTGCCAGCAGTTCGGGAAGACAGGTCTACTCCTACGAGCAGTACTTC.

The rearrangement joins TRBV29-1 to TRBJ2-6, with D possibly being TRBD2 (5 bases). The CDR3 runs to 14 residues. Germline lookup yields CDR1 SQVTM and CDR2 ANQGSEA. Trimming left V 3 bases short and J 2 bases short, with 8 bases between. The chain's CDR3 is CSVDEGAGANVLTF. In nucleotides, the CDR3 is TGCAGCGTTGACGAGGGCGCTGGGGCCAACGTCCTGACTTTC.

With respect to this clonotype: One junction end disagrees with the germline gene, perhaps due to a read error. V is TRBV4-3 and J is TRBJ1-6; unclear D gene. CDR3 length: 17 amino acids. Per germline, CDR1 LGHNA and CDR2 YSLEER. The CDR3 DNA is TGCGCCAGCAGCCAAGATCGGCCGCCCGATTATAATTCACCCCCCCACTTT. Amino acids: CASSQDRPPDYNSPPHF.

DNA of the CDR3: TGTGCCAGCAGCTTAAGTGGGACCTTGGAAGAGACCCAGTACTTC. Protein sequence: CASSLSGTLEETQYF. This chain uses TRBV7-9 with TRBJ2-7, with D perhaps given as TRBD1 or TRBD2 (5 bases each). The better agreement between TRBJ2-5 and the DNA end casts doubt on the J call. CDR3 length: 15 residues. The germline V gene encodes CDR1 SEHNR and CDR2 FQNEAQ (reference sequence).

V and J are TRBV6-2 or TRBV6-3 and TRBJ2-4; 8 nucleotides line up with TRBD1. The DNA matches TRBJ2-5 better at its end, which makes the J call doubtful. In germline, CDR1 is MNHEY, CDR2 SVGEGT. CDR3 size: 15 residues. The CDR3, as DNA: TGTGCCAGCAGTTACCAGGGGGCAGGGCGAGAGACCCAGTACTTC. Protein product: CASSYQGAGRETQYF.

Regarding this clonotype: The germline gene is not matched at one end of the junction; a read error may be the cause. V gene TRBV6-2 or TRBV6-3 combines with J gene TRBJ1-1; D is unclear. Looked up from germline, CDR1 is MNHEY and CDR2 is SVGEGT. The CDR3 totals 14 residues. Here the CDR3 reads CVSSHPMGNTEAFF. CDR3 nucleotide sequence: TGTGTCAGCAGCCACCCGATGGGGAACACTGAAGCTTTCTTT.

The CDR3 loop reads CASSLARQGALEQYF. In DNA, the CDR3 is TGTGCCAGCAGCTTGGCTCGGCAGGGGGCTTTGGAGCAGTACTTC. This chain connects TRBV5-6 to TRBJ2-5; 8 bases are shared with TRBD1. This CDR3 is built from 15 residues. V dropped 0 bases and J dropped 11; count of bases not matched to a gene: 12. From germline, CDR1 is SGHDT and CDR2 YYEEEE.

The V call is TRBV7-2, the J call TRBJ2-1; 8 bases match TRBD1. The germline V gene has CDR1 SGHTA and CDR2 FQGNSA. The CDR3 is 15 amino acids. V was clipped by 3 bases and J by 5 bases; unmatched bases: 6. The CDR3 protein is CASSLGQARNNEQFF. CDR3 nucleotides: TGTGCCAGCAGCTTGGGACAGGCGAGGAACAATGAGCAGTTCTTC.

This chain connects TRBV27 to TRBJ2-7; TRBD2 matches 9 bases. This CDR3 is 16 amino acids long. Germline lookup yields CDR1 MNHEY and CDR2 SMNVEV (reference sequence). The V gene end was trimmed by 0 bases and the J gene end by 0 bases; junction bases not matched to a gene: 3. The CDR3 nucleotides are TGTGCCAGCAGTTTATCGGCTAGCGGGGACTCCTACGAGCAGTACTTC. Protein sequence: CASSLSASGDSYEQYF.

V gene TRBV5-1 combines with J gene TRBJ2-1; unclear D gene. Trimming stripped 4 bases from V and 5 bases from J, with 19 bases between. Germline-derived CDR1 and CDR2 are SGHRS and YFSETQ. This CDR3 is built from 16 residues. CDR3 protein: CASSRPTHYGDNEQFF. The CDR3 nucleotides are TGCGCCAGCAGCCGACCGACTCACTATGGGGACAATGAGCAGTTCTTC.

This clonotype was detected ten times or more. The rearrangement links TRBV20-1 to TRBJ1-6, with D hard to call. Per the germline V gene, CDR1 is DFQATT and CDR2 is SNEGSKA (reference sequence). V was clipped by 5 bases and J by 0 bases, with 11 bases between them. This CDR3 comprises 15 residues. The CDR3 here is CSAPLVGSYNSPLHF. In DNA form, the CDR3 reads TGCAGTGCTCCCTTGGTGGGCTCCTATAATTCACCCCTCCACTTT.